This note documents a single T cell receptor (beta chain) sequence. Losses at the gene ends were 4 bases for V and 0 bases for J; bases not matched to a gene: 4. The CDR3 contains 16 residues. The germline V gene has CDR1 SGHVS and CDR2 FNYEAQ. This entry belongs to a study of T-cell reconstitution after alpha-beta-depleted transplantation in children. Construction of the TCRbeta library involved unique molecular identifiers. TCRdb reprocessed the PCR reads via MiXCR and lists one record per CDR3 protein. Altogether 600,000 or so distinct CDR3 sequences are present, about 21% being singletons, with the ten largest covering roughly 15%.

The rearrangement joins TRBV7-6 to TRBJ2-2, with 8 nucleotides matching TRBD2. This TCR was recovered from a boy under two years old who had a stem cell transplant for acute myeloid leukemia, so the T cells may come from the graft donor. The sequenced sample was PBMCs, mostly from graft donor cells, obtained 360 days after TCRalphabeta/CD19-depleted stem cell transplant. CDR3: CASSSTGGANTGELFF. CDR3 bases: TGTGCCAGCAGCTCCACGGGGGGGGCGAACACCGGGGAGCTGTTTTTT. Based on the CDR3 plus reference TRBV7-6 and TRBJ2-2, the full variable domain is GAGVSQSPRYKVTKRGQDVALRCDPISGHVSLYWYRQALGQGPEFLTYFNYEAQQDKSGLPNDRFSAERPEGSISTLTIQRTEQRDSAMYRCASSSTGGANTGELFFGEGSRLTVL.